The entry that follows covers one T cell receptor beta chain sequence. The data belong to a study of CD8 T cells in Susac syndrome. Reverse transcription of roughly 0.45 to 1 ug RNA was performed with random hexamers. TCRdb independently ran MiXCR on the immunoSEQ multiplex PCR reads; one entry per CDR3 protein. The data show approximately 200,000 distinct CDR3 sequences, 90% to 95% seen once. Negative isolation yielded CD4+ and CD8+ T cells, and FACS enriched TEMRA cells. This CDR3 has 17 amino acids. V lost 2 bases and J 3 bases, leaving 20 bases between the germline ends. CDR1 and CDR2 from the germline V gene are LGHDT and YNNKEL (reference sequence).

This chain links TRBV3-1 with TRBJ2-7, with D possibly matching TRBD2 (7 bases). The origin of this receptor is a human donor with multiple sclerosis. The source material was CD4+ T cells from PBMCs. In DNA, the CDR3 is TGTGCCAGCAGCCAAAGGAGGGAGGGCGGGGACAACTACGAGCAGTACTTC. Residues: CASSQRREGGDNYEQYF.